A selection of T cell receptor beta chains follows, all from one sample in a study of Graves' ophthalmopathy and Graves' hyperthyroidism. From the multiplex PCR reads, TCRdb called clonotypes with MiXCR, one entry per CDR3 protein. Of around 1.1 million distinct CDR3 sequences listed, roughly 35% are singletons. Source material: peripheral blood or thyroid tissue (not recorded which). Receptors originate from an adult man with Graves' hyperthyroidism. Both conserved end residues are part of each CDR3. The order of the fields is CDR3 DNA, CDR3 protein, D gene, J gene, clone size, V gene. D genes are given only for firm matches. Where a row states a size, it is once, few, many or the class of an expanded clone; other rows omit it.

TGCAGTGCTAATTTTGGGACAACGTGGGAAAAACTGTTTTTT,CSANFGTTWEKLFF,NA,TRBJ1-4,many,TRBV20-1
TGTGCCAGCAGCCTCAATGCAGGGTTTGCCTACGAGCAGTACTTC,CASSLNAGFAYEQYF,NA,TRBJ2-7,many,TRBV7-6
TGCAGTGCTCATCCCCTGAACCAGAACACCGGGGAGCTGTTTTTT,CSAHPLNQNTGELFF,NA,TRBJ2-2,NA,TRBV20-1
TGTGCCAGCAGTACCTACCCGGGCTGGGATCAGCCCCAGCATTTT,CASSTYPGWDQPQHF,NA,TRBJ1-5,NA,TRBV25-1
TGTGCCAGCCGGCGGGCAGACACTGAAGCTTTCTTT,CASRRADTEAFF,NA,TRBJ1-1,NA,TRBV6-6
TGTGCCAGCTCACCACAAGCAGGGTTGAACACTGAAGCTTTCTTT,CASSPQAGLNTEAFF,NA,TRBJ1-1,NA,TRBV18
TGTGCCAGCACCTACTCACTAGAGGACTACGAGCAGTACTTC,CASTYSLEDYEQYF,NA,TRBJ2-7,NA,TRBV7-9
TGTGCCAGCAGCTTAAACCCGAATTCACCCCTCCACTTT,CASSLNPNSPLHF,NA,TRBJ1-6,NA,TRBV7-3
TGCAGTGCTTCCCAATCACGGAAGCCTGAAGCTTTCTTT,CSASQSRKPEAFF,NA,TRBJ1-1,many,TRBV20-1
TGCAGCGTTGAAGAGGAGGGGGGAGGCTATGGCTACACCTTC,CSVEEEGGGYGYTF,NA,TRBJ1-2,many,TRBV29-1
TGTGCCAGCAGCCCCGCGAGCTACTACGAGCAGTACTTC,CASSPASYYEQYF,NA,TRBJ2-7,NA,TRBV6-2/TRBV6-3
TGTGCCAGCAGGTCGGCCCCGTGGGGCTATGGCTACACCTTC,CASRSAPWGYGYTF,NA,TRBJ1-2,NA,TRBV6-1
TGTGCCAGCAGCTCATCAGGGTTAACTGAAGCTTTCTTT,CASSSSGLTEAFF,NA,TRBJ1-1,many,TRBV7-2
TGCGCCAGCAGCCACGGAAGGAGGGGAAGCTCTGGAAACACCATATATTTT,CASSHGRRGSSGNTIYF,NA,TRBJ1-3,NA,TRBV4-3
TGTGCCAGCAGTGCAAGGAGGGACATTCAGTACTTC,CASSARRDIQYF,NA,TRBJ2-4,few,TRBV2
TGCAGTGCTAGAGACCCTCGTCAGGCCTATAATTCACCCCTCCACTTT,CSARDPRQAYNSPLHF,NA,TRBJ1-6,many,TRBV20-1
TGTGCCAGCAGCTTAGCCAGGGGAAATAATTCACCCCTCCACTTT,CASSLARGNNSPLHF,NA,TRBJ1-6,NA,TRBV7-2
TGTGCCACCAGCAGTTTATCCGGCTATGGCTACACCTTC,CATSSLSGYGYTF,NA,TRBJ1-2,NA,TRBV15
TGTGCCAGCTCCCCCGGCGGGCTAGCGGAAGAGACCCAGTACTTC,CASSPGGLAEETQYF,TRBD2,TRBJ2-5,many,TRBV11-3
TGTGCCAGCACCCTCGACAGGGCTTCCTTTATCAAGCAGTACTTC,CASTLDRASFIKQYF,NA,TRBJ2-7,NA,TRBV8-2
TGTGCCAGCAGCTTAGAATTAATCTCTGGGGCCAACGTCCTGACTTTC,CASSLELISGANVLTF,NA,TRBJ2-6,many,TRBV7-2
TGTGCCAGCAGTGATAGTAGCGACTCCTACGAGCAGTACTTC,CASSDSSDSYEQYF,NA,TRBJ2-7,NA,TRBV19
TGTGCCAGCAGCTCGTGGCTTCGCCGGGGGAGTTTTTGTCAGCCCCAGCATTTT,CASSSWLRRGSFCQPQHF,NA,TRBJ1-5,once,TRBV7-9
TGCAGTGCTATCCGGGACTCAAACACCTATGGCTACACCTTC,CSAIRDSNTYGYTF,NA,TRBJ1-2,many,TRBV20-1
TGTGCCAGCAGCGTTACAGCCGATAGTAATTCACCCCTCCACTTT,CASSVTADSNSPLHF,NA,TRBJ1-6,many,TRBV9
TGCGCCAGCAGCCACTCCGTCGGGACCAGGGCCGAGCAGTACTTC,CASSHSVGTRAEQYF,NA,TRBJ2-7,many,TRBV4-3
TGCAGTGCTGACGGGACAGGGGGATCCTATGGCTACACCTTC,CSADGTGGSYGYTF,TRBD1,TRBJ1-2,many,TRBV20-1
TGCAGTGCTAGACCACAGGCAGGCGAGAACACTGAAGCTTTCTTT,CSARPQAGENTEAFF,NA,TRBJ1-1,few,TRBV20-1
TGTGCCAGCAGTGATCAGGGGGCGTCGAGCAATCAGCCCCAGCATTTT,CASSDQGASSNQPQHF,TRBD1,TRBJ1-5,NA,TRBV2
TGTGCCAGCAGCCCGTGGACAGGGGAAGCTTTCTTT,CASSPWTGEAFF,TRBD1,TRBJ1-1,few,TRBV7-6
TGTGCCAGCAGCTTGTTGCGGACAGGGGGCAATGGGGCCAACGTCCTGACTTTC,CASSLLRTGGNGANVLTF,TRBD1,TRBJ2-6,NA,TRBV7-2
TGTGCCAGTACTCGCGGGGACAATATAAACGAGCAGTACTTC,CASTRGDNINEQYF,NA,TRBJ2-7,few,TRBV19
TGCAGTGCTAGAAATACAGGGATCTACGAGCAGTACTTC,CSARNTGIYEQYF,NA,TRBJ2-7,NA,TRBV20-1
TGCGCCAGCAGCGAGCAGGGGACAGGGGCTTCACCCCTCCACTTT,CASSEQGTGASPLHF,TRBD1,TRBJ1-6,many,TRBV4-3